This T cell receptor beta chain comes out of a study of shared clonotypes between healthy human individuals. Study observations and caveats: The low donor count limited represented genetic and exposure-history diversity.

Profiled with immunoSEQ multiplex PCR; TCRdb holds only in-frame clones, not every one. The data hold a few million clones, with 90% to 95% observed a single time. The CDR3 sequence is 15 residues long. The V and J ends lost 3 bases and 9 bases, in that order; junction bases with no gene match: 4. Germline-derived CDR1 and CDR2 are SGHAT and FQNNGV. Comments on this clone: Its antigen is as yet unknown. The sample contains more than one DNA sequence encoding this CDR3.

Sample: naive CD4+ T cells sorted from blood. The subset here: CD45RA+ positively selected. The receptor comes from a man aged 18-30 years in good health. V gene TRBV11-2 combines with J gene TRBJ2-1, with 14 positions matching TRBD2. The CDR3 is CASSLGLAGVGEQFF. The DNA for the CDR3 is TGTGCCAGCAGCTTGGGACTAGCGGGGGTGGGTGAGCAGTTCTTC. Filled out from reference TRBV11-2 and TRBJ2-1, the complete variable domain reads EAGVAQSPRYKIIEKRQSVAFWCNPISGHATLYWYQQILGQGPKLLIQFQNNGVVDDSQLPKDRFSAERLKGVDSTLKIQPAKLEDSAVYLCASSLGLAGVGEQFFGPGTRLTVL.